This entry lists 20 T cell receptor beta chains sequenced from one sample in a study of T cells after yellow fever vaccination. Each CDR3 protein is one row after TCRdb ran MiXCR on the 5' RACE reads. The table records around 590,000 distinct CDR3 sequences, approximately 13% of them present only once. The source was PBMCs, collected on the day of the yellow fever booster vaccination. The receptors were gathered from a man aged 25-45 years who received the YFV17D yellow fever vaccine.

The chain recombines TRBV12-3 or TRBV12-4 with TRBJ2-1; the D gene is possibly TRBD1 (6 bases). This CDR3 is 15 amino acids long. Deletions cut 5 bases from V and 7 bases from J, with 18 bases between. CDR3 in amino acids: CASSHLGAGENEQFF. DNA for the CDR3: TGTGCCAGCAGTCACCTGGGGGCAGGGGAGAATGAGCAGTTCTTC.

This clonotype was recorded a few times. The chain employs TRBV6-1 and TRBJ2-5, with D hard to call. The CDR3 has 13 amino acids. Per germline, CDR1 MNHNS and CDR2 SASEGT. V was cut by 4 bases and J by 5 bases, with 11 bases left in between. The CDR3 DNA is TGTGCCAGCAGTGGGGCTATATTTGAGACCCAGTACTTC. Residues: CASSGAIFETQYF.

In its sample, this clonotype was seen a few times. The chain combines TRBV7-8 with TRBJ2-5; 14 nucleotides agree with TRBD2. This CDR3 contains 18 residues. Losses at the gene ends were 4 bases for V and 5 bases for J; bases not matched to a gene: 12. Looked up from germline, CDR1 is SGHVS and CDR2 is FQNEAQ. The chain's CDR3 is CASSSSLTSGRAGETQYF. For the CDR3, the DNA is TGTGCCAGCAGCTCTTCCTTGACTAGCGGGAGGGCCGGGGAGACCCAGTACTTC.

In this sample, this clonotype turned up a few times. The chain combines TRBV7-2 with TRBJ2-7; D gene uncertain. The germline CDR1 and CDR2 sequences are SGHTA and FQGNSA. The CDR3 has 14 residues. V was shortened by 7 bases and J by 0 bases, with 13 bases between the two germline ends. The CDR3 sequence is CASKRTVHSYEQYF. The CDR3 DNA is TGTGCCAGCAAGAGAACGGTGCACTCCTACGAGCAGTACTTC.

There are a few counts of this clonotype. The chain employs TRBV12-3 or TRBV12-4 and TRBJ2-7; D is uncertain. Trimming pared 3 bases from V and 0 bases from J, leaving 9 bases between. The CDR3 is made up of 14 amino acids. The CDR3: CASSFGERSYEQYF. The CDR3 DNA sequence: TGTGCCAGCAGTTTTGGCGAGCGCTCCTACGAGCAGTACTTC.

In this sample, this clonotype turned up a few times. The chain links TRBV20-1 to TRBJ2-1; 15 positions match TRBD2. Germline-derived CDR1 and CDR2 are DFQATT and SNEGSKA (reference sequence). The CDR3 contains 15 residues. Trimming removed 5 bases from V and 8 bases from J; junction bases left unmatched: 7. CDR3 protein: CSASGTSGRTYEQFF. The CDR3 coding sequence is TGCAGTGCTTCCGGGACTAGCGGGAGGACCTATGAGCAGTTCTTC.

V is TRBV6-5 and J is TRBJ2-2, with D maybe TRBD1 (5 bases). Germline lookup yields CDR1 MNHEY and CDR2 SVGAGI. V lost 2 bases and J 3 bases, leaving 10 bases between the germline ends. The CDR3 length is 15 residues. The CDR3 DNA reads as TGTGCCAGCAGTTACCGTCCAGGGCACACCGGGGAGCTGTTTTTT. Translated: CASSYRPGHTGELFF.

V is TRBV7-6 and J is TRBJ2-7; 7 positions match TRBD1. In germline, CDR1 is SGHVS, CDR2 FNYEAQ. Trimming cost V 5 bases and J 0 bases; bases outside gene matches: 7. CDR3 length equals 15 residues. CDR3 nucleotides: TGTGCCAGCAGCCTCCTGACAGGGAGCTCCTACGAGCAGTACTTC. Its protein product is CASSLLTGSSYEQYF.

This clonotype was seen more than once but under ten times. The V gene is TRBV7-8, the J gene TRBJ2-7; 8 bases fit TRBD2. The junction had 6 bases not matched to a gene; V was cut back by 7 bases and J by 1 base. In germline, CDR1 is SGHVS, CDR2 FQNEAQ. CDR3 length: 14 residues. In DNA form, the CDR3 reads TGTGCCAGCACAACTAGCGGCGGGTCCTACGAGCAGTACTTC. Its protein product is CASTTSGGSYEQYF.

The V and J genes are TRBV10-1 and TRBJ1-1; D not certain. Germline-derived CDR1 and CDR2 are WNHNN and SYGVQD (reference sequence). Trimming took off 3 bases at V and 4 bases at J, with 9 bases between the two ends. The CDR3 covers 13 residues. The CDR3 here is CASSENSGTEAFF. In DNA form, the CDR3 reads TGCGCCAGCAGTGAAAACAGCGGCACTGAAGCTTTCTTT.

CDR3 nucleotides: TGTGCCAGCAGTGATATTAGCGGGGGACAGGTGACTAACATTCAGTACTTC. Amino acids: CASSDISGGQVTNIQYF. This chain links TRBV25-1 with TRBJ2-4, with TRBD2 as a possible D gene (9 bases). Germline V gene sequence: CDR1 MGHDK, CDR2 SYGVNS. V was cut by 3 bases and J by 7 bases, with 22 bases left in between. The CDR3 totals 17 residues.

The chain is built from TRBV24-1 and TRBJ2-5; D gene uncertain. Between the trimmed V and J ends, which lost 4 bases and 2 bases, there was a span of 13 bases. The CDR3 loop spans 15 amino acids. Germline V lookup: CDR1 KGHDR, CDR2 SFDVKD. The CDR3 nucleotides read TGTGCCACCAGTGACGACAAGGTCGATCAAGAGACCCAGTACTTC. Amino acids: CATSDDKVDQETQYF.

The V and J genes are TRBV7-2 and TRBJ2-7; 10 positions match TRBD2. Trimming at V came to 5 bases and at J to 6 bases, leaving 10 bases not matched to a gene. The CDR3 spans 15 residues. Germline V gene lookup returns CDR1 SGHTA and CDR2 FQGNSA. CDR3 coding DNA: TGTGCCAGCAGCAGTCCCCCTAGCGGGAGCTCCGAGCAGTACTTC. Protein sequence: CASSSPPSGSSEQYF.

Concerning this clonotype itself: The junction does not match germline at one end; this may be a read error. The genes are TRBV20-1 and TRBJ1-1; 8 bases are shared with TRBD1. The germline V gene encodes CDR1 DFQATT and CDR2 SNEGSKA (reference sequence). CDR3 length: 16 residues. The DNA for the CDR3 is TGCTGTGCTAGAGGTAGGACAGGGACAATGAACACTGAAGCTTTCTTT. Translated: CCARGRTGTMNTEAFF.

The chain employs TRBV5-4 and TRBJ2-6; 7 nucleotides line up with TRBD1. The V gene's germline CDR1 is SGHNT and CDR2 YYREEE (reference sequence). With V trimmed by 4 bases and J by 0 bases, 4 bases remained unmatched. The CDR3 has 16 amino acids. This chain's CDR3 is CASSPGQISGANVLTF. The CDR3 DNA is TGTGCCAGCAGCCCGGGACAGATCTCTGGGGCCAACGTCCTGACTTTC.

V is TRBV3-1 and J is TRBJ2-6, with TRBD1 as a possible D gene (5 bases). In germline, CDR1 is LGHDT, CDR2 YNNKEL (reference sequence). V lost 3 bases and J 0 bases, leaving 15 bases between the germline ends. The CDR3 extends over 18 amino acids. DNA of the CDR3: TGTGCCAGCAGCCAGCCCTGGGGCCTCAACTCTGGGGCCAACGTCCTGACTTTC. Protein: CASSQPWGLNSGANVLTF.

This clonotype showed up just a few times. CDR3 DNA sequence: TGTACAACCGGGGCAGCGCTCACAGATACGCAGTATTTT. Translating it yields CTTGAALTDTQYF. The gene calls are TRBV27 and TRBJ2-3; D may correspond to TRBD1 or TRBD2 (5 bases each). There are 13 residues in the CDR3. Germline values: CDR1 MNHEY, CDR2 SMNVEV (reference sequence).

The rearrangement links TRBV20-1 to TRBJ1-2; 7 nucleotides agree with TRBD1. The length of the CDR3 is 16 residues. Germline V CDR1 and CDR2: DFQATT, SNEGSKA (reference sequence). V was pared by 3 bases and J by 4 bases, with 14 bases of the junction left unmatched. The CDR3 DNA reads as TGCAGTGCTAGCCGCGACAGGGTTGACAATTCCTATGGCTACACCTTC. Amino acids: CSASRDRVDNSYGYTF.

The chain recombines TRBV29-1 with TRBJ2-1; a possible D gene is TRBD2 (6 bases). The CDR3 loop spans 13 amino acids. Trimming removed 7 bases at V and 7 bases at J, with 17 bases between. Germline CDR1 and CDR2: SQVTM and ANQGSEA. CDR3 coding DNA: TGCAGCGCTGAGGGACTGAAGGTAAATGAGCAGTTCTTC. It specifies CSAEGLKVNEQFF.

The rearrangement links TRBV9 to TRBJ2-7; D unresolved. Germline-derived CDR1 and CDR2 are SGDLS and YYNGEE. Trimming shortened V by 2 bases and J by 0 bases, and 12 bases separated the two germline ends. The CDR3 sequence is 15 residues long. The CDR3 loop is CASSVDPRSSYEQYF. The CDR3 DNA reads as TGTGCCAGCAGCGTGGACCCGAGGAGCTCCTACGAGCAGTACTTC.